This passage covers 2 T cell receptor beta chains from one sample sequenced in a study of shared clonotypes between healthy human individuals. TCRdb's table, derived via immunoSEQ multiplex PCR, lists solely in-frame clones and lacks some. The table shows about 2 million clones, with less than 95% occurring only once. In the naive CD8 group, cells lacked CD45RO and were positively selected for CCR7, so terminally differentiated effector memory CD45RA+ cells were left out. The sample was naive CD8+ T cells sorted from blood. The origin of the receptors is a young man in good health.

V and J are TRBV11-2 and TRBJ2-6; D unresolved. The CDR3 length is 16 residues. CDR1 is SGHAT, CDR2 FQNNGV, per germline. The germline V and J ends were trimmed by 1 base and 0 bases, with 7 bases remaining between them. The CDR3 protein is CASSLVGLSGANVLTF. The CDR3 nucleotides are TGTGCCAGCAGCTTAGTAGGGCTCTCTGGGGCCAACGTCCTGACTTTC.

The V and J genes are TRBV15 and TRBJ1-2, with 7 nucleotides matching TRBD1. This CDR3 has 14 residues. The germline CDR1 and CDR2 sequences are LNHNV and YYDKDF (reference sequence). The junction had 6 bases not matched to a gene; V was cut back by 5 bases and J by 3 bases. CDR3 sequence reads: CATSPQGGYYGYTF. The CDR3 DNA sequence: TGTGCCACCAGCCCCCAGGGGGGCTACTATGGCTACACCTTC.